The entry that follows covers one TCR beta chain sequence. Repertoires were generated with immunoSEQ multiplex PCR, while TCRdb's copy carries only in-frame clones and drops some. The sample holds nearly 200,000 clones, about 89% seen once. The sample originates from a study of blood T cell repertoires in COVID-19. Trimming at V came to 4 bases and at J to 2 bases, leaving 11 bases not matched to a gene. Germline-derived CDR1 and CDR2 are SGHDT and YYEEEE. The CDR3 runs 18 residues. The chain is built from TRBV5-6 and TRBJ2-3; 12 bases are a match to TRBD2. Sequences were obtained from PBMCs or T cells enriched from blood (not recorded which). The source of this sequence is a woman aged 18-29 years who had recovered from COVID-19. As DNA, the CDR3 is TGTGCCAGCAGCCCGACTAGCGGGGGCCATGATGCCACAGATACGCAGTATTTT. It is translated as CASSPTSGGHDATDTQYF.